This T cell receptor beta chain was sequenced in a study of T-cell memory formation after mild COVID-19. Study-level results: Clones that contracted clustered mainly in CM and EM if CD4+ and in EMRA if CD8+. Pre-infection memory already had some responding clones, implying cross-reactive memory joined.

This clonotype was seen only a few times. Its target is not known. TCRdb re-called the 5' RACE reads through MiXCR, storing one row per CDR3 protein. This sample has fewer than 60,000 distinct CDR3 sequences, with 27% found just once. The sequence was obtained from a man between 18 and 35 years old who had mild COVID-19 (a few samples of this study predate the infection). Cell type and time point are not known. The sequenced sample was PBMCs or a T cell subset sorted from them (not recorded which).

For the CDR3, the DNA is TGCAGTGCTAGGGACGGGGGCGGCTACACCTTC. Translated: CSARDGGGYTF. J is TRBJ1-2 and V is TRBV20-1; D is perhaps TRBD1 (6 bases). Germline values: CDR1 DFQATT, CDR2 SNEGSKA (reference sequence). The CDR3 has 11 amino acids. V gave up 3 bases and J gave up 8 bases, with 10 bases separating them.